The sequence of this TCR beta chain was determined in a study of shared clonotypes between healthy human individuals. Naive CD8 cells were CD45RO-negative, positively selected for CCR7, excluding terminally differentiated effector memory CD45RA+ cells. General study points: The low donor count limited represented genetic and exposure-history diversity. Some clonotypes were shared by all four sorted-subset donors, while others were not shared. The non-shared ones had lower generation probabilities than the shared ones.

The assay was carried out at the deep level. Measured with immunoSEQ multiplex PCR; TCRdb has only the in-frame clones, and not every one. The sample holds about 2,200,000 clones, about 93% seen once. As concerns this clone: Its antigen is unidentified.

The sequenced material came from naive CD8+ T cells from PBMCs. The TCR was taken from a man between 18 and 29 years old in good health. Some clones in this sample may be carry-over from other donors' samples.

In nucleotides, the CDR3 is TGCGCCAGCGGTCCCCGGGACAGCTACGAGCAGTACTTC. Translation: CASGPRDSYEQYF. This rearrangement joins TRBV5-1 to TRBJ2-7; 7 nucleotides match TRBD1. Per germline, CDR1 SGHRS and CDR2 YFSETQ. The CDR3 covers 13 residues. Trimming took 7 bases from V and 3 from J; bases not matched to a gene: 7.